This passage covers 14 T cell receptor beta chains from one sample sequenced in a study of regulatory T cells in long-lasting Graves disease (dated by TCRdb to about 2021). Sample time point, as interpreted from the label and publication: persistent/refractory GD, antithyroid drugs over 5 years with positive TRAb. RNA was extracted from PBMCs in TRIzol for both TCR sequencing and RNA sequencing. The protocol used for the library was multiplex PCR. The sequencer was an Illumina HiSeq 4000. To build TCR beta libraries, CDR3 regions were amplified by Arm-PCR using iRepertoire HTBI primers. TCRdb itself trimmed the public reads at Q25 with fastp, ran MiXCR and retained productive beta chains. CDR3 protein sequences are deduplicated, and each keeps its most common genes and DNA. Across this sample there are around 450,000 distinct CDR3 sequences, with 20% to 25% seen only once. The ten largest make up roughly 7% of the sample.

The sample here was peripheral blood mononuclear cells (PBMCs), taken when the disease was refractory, from a patient treated with antithyroid drugs. The receptors shown here come from a female donor with Graves disease.

This clonotype has a handful of counts. The CDR3 nucleotides are TGTGCCACCAGGGGGAAGAACACTGAAGCTTTCTTT. Its translation: CATRGKNTEAFF. The chain employs TRBV7-3 and TRBJ1-1, with 7 nucleotides matching TRBD1. The CDR3 totals 12 residues. Germline V CDR1 and CDR2: SGHTA, FQGTGA. V was clipped by 10 bases and J by 1 base; unmatched bases: 3.

About this clonotype itself: No conserved phenylalanine or tryptophan is present at the end of the CDR3, so a read error is the likely explanation. The chain carries TRBV12-3 or TRBV12-4 and TRBJ1-3; D not certain. V lost 5 bases and J 4 bases, leaving 9 bases between the germline ends. CDR3 size: 13 residues. The CDR3 loop reads CASSPWTGNTIYS. CDR3 bases: TGTGCCAGCAGTCCTTGGACGGGAAACACCATATATTCT.

V and J are TRBV5-1 and TRBJ2-7; TRBD2 matches at 11 bases. This CDR3 is 15 amino acids long. Per germline, CDR1 SGHRS and CDR2 YFSETQ. V was pared by 4 bases and J by 8 bases, with 11 bases of the junction left unmatched. In nucleotides, the CDR3 is TGCGCCAGCAGCGCCCAGGGTAGCGGGGGGGAGAAGCAGTACTTC. It specifies CASSAQGSGGEKQYF.

This clonotype was seen more than once but under ten times. V usage is TRBV13 and J usage is TRBJ2-7; TRBD2 agrees at 7 bases. Germline CDR1 reads PRHDT; CDR2 reads FYEKMQ (reference sequence). V shed 3 bases, J shed 2 bases, and the junction held 10 bases outside the gene matches. CDR3 length: 16 amino acids. CDR3 coding DNA: TGTGCCAGCAGCTTTTCCTTCGGGCTAGCGGCCTACGAGCAGTACTTC. Its protein product is CASSFSFGLAAYEQYF.

This clonotype was observed many times. V and J are TRBV28 and TRBJ1-1; 7 bases agree with TRBD1. Per germline, CDR1 MDHEN and CDR2 SYDVKM. V was pared by 6 bases and J by 7 bases, with 5 bases of the junction left unmatched. CDR3 length: 12 residues. CDR3 DNA sequence: TGTGCCAGCAGCAGGGGGACGCTTGAAGCTTTCTTT. Protein: CASSRGTLEAFF.

This clonotype was observed a handful of times. J is TRBJ2-7 and V is TRBV5-1; 7 positions agree with TRBD2. V lost 3 bases and J lost 7; bases outside the gene matches: 13. The germline V gene has CDR1 SGHRS and CDR2 YFSETQ. The CDR3 is made up of 15 amino acids. CDR3 amino acids: CASSSAGDLFREQYF. DNA of the CDR3: TGCGCCAGCAGCTCCGCGGGGGACCTGTTTCGAGAGCAGTACTTC.

The chain carries TRBV7-2 and TRBJ1-5, with D unclear. The germline V gene encodes CDR1 SGHTA and CDR2 FQGNSA. The CDR3 totals 13 residues. V dropped 5 bases and J dropped 4 bases, with 9 bases sitting between them. The CDR3 sequence is CASSTVGNQPQHF. Here the CDR3 DNA reads TGTGCCAGCAGCACGGTAGGGAATCAGCCCCAGCATTTT.

This chain uses TRBV7-2 with TRBJ1-2, with 7 bases that match TRBD1. The CDR3 covers 15 residues. The germline gives CDR1 SGHTA, CDR2 FQGNSA. V shed 5 bases, J shed 1 base, and the junction held 7 bases outside the gene matches. The CDR3, as DNA: TGTGCCAGCAGCGAGCAGGGGGATAGTAACTATGGCTACACCTTC. The encoded protein is CASSEQGDSNYGYTF.

This clonotype appeared a few times. The gene calls are TRBV14 and TRBJ2-5, with D perhaps matching TRBD2 (6 bases). Germline V CDR1 and CDR2: SGHDN, FVKESK. The CDR3 is 14 residues long. The germline V and J ends were trimmed by 1 base and 5 bases, with 11 bases remaining between them. The CDR3 DNA reads as TGTGCCAGCAGCCAAGTCGGAGGGGTGGAGACCCAGTACTTC. Amino acids: CASSQVGGVETQYF.

This clonotype was detected ten times or more. V and J are TRBV28 and TRBJ2-7; a possible D gene is TRBD1 (6 bases). V was pared by 10 bases and J by 2 bases, with 12 bases between. The CDR3 totals 12 residues. CDR1 is MDHEN and CDR2 is SYDVKM in the germline V gene. The CDR3 protein is CATRTVTYEQYF. The CDR3 coding sequence is TGTGCCACAAGGACAGTTACCTACGAGCAGTACTTC.

The sample holds a few counts of this clonotype. V usage is TRBV5-5 and J usage is TRBJ1-6; D call uncertain. V was shortened by 0 bases and J by 9 bases, with 10 bases between the two germline ends. The CDR3 consists of 14 residues. Germline-derived CDR1 and CDR2 are SGHKS and YYEKEE (reference sequence). DNA for the CDR3: TGTGCCAGCAGCTTGGAAGGGTTGGGTTCACCCCTCCACTTT. This codes for CASSLEGLGSPLHF.

V and J are TRBV28 and TRBJ2-3, with 11 bases identical to TRBD2. CDR3 length: 19 amino acids. Looked up from germline, CDR1 is MDHEN and CDR2 is SYDVKM. The V gene end was trimmed by 2 bases and the J gene end by 0 bases; junction bases not matched to a gene: 10. CDR3 DNA: TGTGCCAGCAGTTTAGTGGTTTGGGGACTAGCGGATAGCACAGATACGCAGTATTTT. Translation gives CASSLVVWGLADSTDTQYF. The whole variable domain, filled in from reference TRBV28 and TRBJ2-3, reads DVKVTQSSRYLVKRTGEKVFLECVQDMDHENMFWYRQDPGLGLRLIYFSYDVKMKEKGDIPEGYSVSREKKERFSLILESASTNQTSMYLCASSLVVWGLADSTDTQYFGPGTRLTVL.

The chain links TRBV7-3 to TRBJ2-2, with TRBD2 matching over 15 bases. The length of the CDR3 is 19 residues. Looked up from germline, CDR1 is SGHTA and CDR2 is FQGTGA. Trimming took 5 bases from V and 5 from J; bases not matched to a gene: 12. The CDR3 sequence is CASSPGRGLAGGKTGELFF. As DNA, the CDR3 is TGTGCCAGCAGCCCGGGCCGGGGACTAGCGGGAGGAAAGACCGGGGAGCTGTTTTTT.

This clonotype showed up many times. The chain carries TRBV29-1 and TRBJ1-1; D uncertain. Per germline, CDR1 SQVTM and CDR2 ANQGSEA. CDR3 size: 11 residues. V lost 3 bases, J lost 7 bases, and 9 bases lay in between. The CDR3 reads CSVEKTHEAFF. The CDR3 region has the DNA TGCAGCGTTGAGAAGACCCATGAAGCTTTCTTT.